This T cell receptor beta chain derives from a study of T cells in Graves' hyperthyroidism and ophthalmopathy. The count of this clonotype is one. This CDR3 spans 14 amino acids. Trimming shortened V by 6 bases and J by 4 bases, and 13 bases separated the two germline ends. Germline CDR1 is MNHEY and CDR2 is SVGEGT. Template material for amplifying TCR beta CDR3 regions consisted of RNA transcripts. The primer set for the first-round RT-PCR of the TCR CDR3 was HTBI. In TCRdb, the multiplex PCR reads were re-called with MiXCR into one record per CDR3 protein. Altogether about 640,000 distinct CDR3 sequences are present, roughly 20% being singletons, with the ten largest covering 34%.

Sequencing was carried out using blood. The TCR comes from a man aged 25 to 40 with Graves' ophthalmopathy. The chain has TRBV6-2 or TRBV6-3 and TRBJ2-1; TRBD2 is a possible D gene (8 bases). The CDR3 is CASRIAGQYNEQFF. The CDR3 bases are TGTGCCAGCAGAATAGCGGGACAGTACAATGAGCAGTTCTTC.